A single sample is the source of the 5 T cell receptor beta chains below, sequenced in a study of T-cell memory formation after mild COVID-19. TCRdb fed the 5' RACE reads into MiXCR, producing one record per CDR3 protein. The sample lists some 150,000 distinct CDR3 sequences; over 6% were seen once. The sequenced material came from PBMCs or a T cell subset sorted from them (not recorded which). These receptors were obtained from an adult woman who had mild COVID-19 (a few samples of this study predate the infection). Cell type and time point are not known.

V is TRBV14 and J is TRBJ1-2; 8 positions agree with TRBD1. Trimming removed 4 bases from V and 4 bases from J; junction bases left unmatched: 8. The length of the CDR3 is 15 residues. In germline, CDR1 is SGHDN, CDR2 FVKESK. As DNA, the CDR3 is TGTGCCAGCAGCCTGAGCAGGGGGCTCGGCTATGGCTACACCTTC. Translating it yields CASSLSRGLGYGYTF.

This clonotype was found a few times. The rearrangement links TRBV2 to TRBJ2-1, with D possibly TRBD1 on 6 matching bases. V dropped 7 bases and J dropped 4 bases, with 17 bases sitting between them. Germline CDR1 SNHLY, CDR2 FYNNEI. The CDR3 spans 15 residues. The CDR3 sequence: CASTSPRTAYNEQFF. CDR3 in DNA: TGTGCCAGCACCTCCCCACGGACAGCTTACAATGAGCAGTTCTTC. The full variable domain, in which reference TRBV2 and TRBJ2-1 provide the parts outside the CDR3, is EPEVTQTPSHQVTQMGQEVILRCVPISNHLYFYWYRQILGQKVEFLVSFYNNEISEKSEIFDDQFSVERPDGSNFTLKIRSTKLEDSAMYFCASTSPRTAYNEQFFGPGTRLTVL.

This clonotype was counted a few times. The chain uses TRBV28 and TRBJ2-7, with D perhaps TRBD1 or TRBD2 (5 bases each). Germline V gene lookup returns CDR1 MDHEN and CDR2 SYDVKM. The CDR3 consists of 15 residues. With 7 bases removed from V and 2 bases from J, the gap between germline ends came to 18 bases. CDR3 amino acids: CASTAGAQGAYEQYF. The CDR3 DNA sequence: TGTGCCAGCACCGCTGGAGCGCAGGGAGCCTACGAGCAGTACTTC.

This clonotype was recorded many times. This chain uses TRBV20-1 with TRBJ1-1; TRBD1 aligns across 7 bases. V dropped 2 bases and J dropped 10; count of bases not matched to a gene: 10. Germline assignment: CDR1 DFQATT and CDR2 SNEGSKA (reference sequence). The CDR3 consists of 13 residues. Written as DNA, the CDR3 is TGCAGTGCTAGAAACCCGACAGGGATGGTAGCTTTCTTT. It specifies CSARNPTGMVAFF.

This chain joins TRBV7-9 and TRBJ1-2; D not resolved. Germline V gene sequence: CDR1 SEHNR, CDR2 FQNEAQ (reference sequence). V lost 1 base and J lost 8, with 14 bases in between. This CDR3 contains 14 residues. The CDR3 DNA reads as TGTGCCAGCAGCTTAGGAGCGCCCCATTCGGGCTACACCTTC. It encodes CASSLGAPHSGYTF.